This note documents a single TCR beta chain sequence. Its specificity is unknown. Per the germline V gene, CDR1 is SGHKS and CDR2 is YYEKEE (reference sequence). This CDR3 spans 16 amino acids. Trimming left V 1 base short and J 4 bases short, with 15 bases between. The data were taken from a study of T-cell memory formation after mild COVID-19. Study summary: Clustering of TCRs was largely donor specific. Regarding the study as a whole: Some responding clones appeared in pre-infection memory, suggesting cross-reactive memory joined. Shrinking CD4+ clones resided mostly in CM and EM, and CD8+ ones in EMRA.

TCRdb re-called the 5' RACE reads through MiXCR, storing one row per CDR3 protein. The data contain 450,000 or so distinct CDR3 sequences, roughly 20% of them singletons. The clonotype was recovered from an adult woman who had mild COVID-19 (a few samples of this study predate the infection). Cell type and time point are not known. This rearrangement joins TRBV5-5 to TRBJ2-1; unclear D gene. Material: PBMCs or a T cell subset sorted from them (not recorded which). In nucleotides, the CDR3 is TGTGCCAGCAGCTTGTCACCCCCAATCGGGTACAATGAGCAGTTCTTC. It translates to CASSLSPPIGYNEQFF.